The 24 T cell receptor beta chains presented below share a single source sample, sequenced in a study of identical twins. TCRdb redid the calling of the 5' RACE reads with MiXCR, one entry per CDR3 protein. The sample has 400,000 to 500,000 distinct CDR3 sequences, roughly an eighth seen once; the top ten hold more than 0.8%. The same data also went into a second study, on yellow fever vaccine responses in identical twins.

The sample consisted of CD4+ T cells sorted from blood. These receptors were collected from a woman under 30 in good health.

This clonotype came up a few times. This chain uses TRBV5-1 with TRBJ1-4, with a tentative D call TRBD1 (6 bases). The V end was cut by 5 bases, the J end by 2 bases, with 13 bases between. The CDR3 is made up of 15 amino acids. Per germline, CDR1 SGHRS and CDR2 YFSETQ. CDR3 protein: CASRALGGTNEKLFF. As DNA, the CDR3 is TGCGCCAGCAGGGCCTTAGGGGGGACTAATGAAAAACTGTTTTTT.

The chain recombines TRBV6-4 with TRBJ2-3; D is possibly TRBD1 (5 bases). The ends were cut back, 2 bases at V and 5 bases at J, with 11 bases in the middle. CDR1 is MRHNA, CDR2 SNTAGT, per germline. This CDR3 has 14 residues. CDR3 coding DNA: TGTGCCAGCAGTGACATCTACCAGGGAGATACGCAGTATTTT. It yields the protein CASSDIYQGDTQYF.

This chain uses TRBV7-6 with TRBJ2-2; 8 bases align to TRBD1. CDR1 and CDR2 (germline): SGHVS, FNYEAQ. Trimming removed 3 bases from V and 7 bases from J; junction bases left unmatched: 1. The CDR3 loop spans 13 amino acids. In nucleotides, the CDR3 is TGTGCCAGCAGCTTCGGACAGGGCGGGGAGCTGTTTTTT. It codes for CASSFGQGGELFF.

CDR3 loop: CASTRTGSGYEQYF. CDR3 DNA sequence: TGCGCCAGCACCAGGACAGGGTCGGGGTACGAGCAGTACTTC. This sequence joins TRBV5-1 and TRBJ2-7, with TRBD1 matching 8 bases. Losses at the gene ends were 6 bases for V and 4 bases for J; bases not matched to a gene: 9. This CDR3 region has 14 residues. CDR1 and CDR2 (germline): SGHRS, YFSETQ.

The rearrangement joins TRBV6-2 or TRBV6-3 to TRBJ2-1; unclear D gene. The CDR3 consists of 14 residues. The ends were cut back, 7 bases at V and 7 bases at J, with 17 bases in the middle. Germline lookup yields CDR1 MNHEY and CDR2 SVGEGT. Written as DNA, the CDR3 is TGTGCCAGCACACAACACGGGTCGGTGAATGAGCAGTTCTTC. It yields the protein CASTQHGSVNEQFF.

The chain has TRBV7-9 and TRBJ2-5; 7 bases align to TRBD2. The J segment lost 1 base and the V segment lost 4 bases, leaving 9 bases of the junction unmatched. Germline V gene lookup returns CDR1 SEHNR and CDR2 FQNEAQ (reference sequence). The CDR3 totals 16 residues. DNA of the CDR3: TGTGCCAGCAGCTCCCTAAGTCGGGGGGTCCAAGAGACCCAGTACTTC. This translates into CASSSLSRGVQETQYF. The full variable domain, its missing parts supplied by reference TRBV7-9 and TRBJ2-5, is DTGVSQNPRHKITKRGQNVTFRCDPISEHNRLYWYRQTLGQGPEFLTYFQNEAQLEKSRLLSDRFSAERPKGSFSTLEIQRTEQGDSAMYLCASSSLSRGVQETQYFGPGTRLLVL.

This clonotype turned up a few times. The chain is built from TRBV3-1 and TRBJ2-5, with 9 bases lining up with TRBD1. The ends lost 3 bases at V and 2 bases at J; junction bases unmatched: 4. Germline V gives CDR1 LGHDT, CDR2 YNNKEL (reference sequence). The CDR3 covers 15 residues. The CDR3 DNA sequence: TGTGCCAGCAGCCAGGACGGACAGGGGCAAGAGACCCAGTACTTC. Its protein product is CASSQDGQGQETQYF.

The J gene is TRBJ2-5, the V gene TRBV9; 10 bases line up with TRBD2. CDR1 and CDR2 from the germline V gene are SGDLS and YYNGEE. This CDR3 spans 15 amino acids. J lost 7 bases, V lost 3 bases, and 9 bases had no gene match. CDR3 sequence: CASSGVLAGEGTQYF. The CDR3 region has the DNA TGTGCCAGCAGCGGGGTTCTAGCGGGGGAGGGGACCCAGTACTTC. Based on the CDR3 plus reference TRBV9 and TRBJ2-5, the full variable domain is DSGVTQTPKHLITATGQRVTLRCSPRSGDLSVYWYQQSLDQGLQFLIQYYNGEERAKGNILERFSAQQFPDLHSELNLSSLELGDSALYFCASSGVLAGEGTQYFGPGTRLLVL.

V gene TRBV19 combines with J gene TRBJ1-5, with D tentatively TRBD1 (5 bases). V was trimmed by 6 bases and J by 1 base, leaving 16 bases between them. This CDR3 comprises 16 residues. CDR1 and CDR2 (germline): LNHDA, SQIVND (reference sequence). The CDR3 sequence: CASRPDGRGSNQPQHF. The CDR3 DNA reads as TGTGCCAGTAGACCAGACGGACGGGGGAGCAATCAGCCCCAGCATTTT.

This clonotype has just a few counts. The chain carries TRBV29-1 and TRBJ2-7; the match to TRBD1 covers 9 bases. The length of the CDR3 is 15 residues. Germline V gene sequence: CDR1 SQVTM, CDR2 ANQGSEA. V shed 7 bases and J 1 base; nucleotides not matched to a gene: 11. The CDR3 region has the DNA TGCAGCGCCGGACAGGGGACCGTATCATCCTACGAGCAGTACTTC. Translated, it gives CSAGQGTVSSYEQYF.

J is TRBJ2-1 and V is TRBV10-3, with D perhaps matching TRBD2 (6 bases). This CDR3 is built from 16 residues. Germline CDR1 reads ENHRY; CDR2 reads SYGVKD. V gave up 8 bases and J gave up 0 bases, with 17 bases separating them. CDR3 region: CAISPRGWSSYNEQFF. Here the CDR3 DNA reads TGTGCCATCTCCCCTCGGGGGTGGAGCTCCTACAATGAGCAGTTCTTC.

This clonotype occurred a few times. The chain is built from TRBV5-1 and TRBJ2-3; D unclear. The CDR3 has 16 amino acids. Germline CDR1 SGHRS, CDR2 YFSETQ. The V end lost 6 bases, the J end lost 1 base, and 18 bases lay between the germline ends. Written as DNA, the CDR3 is TGCGCCAGCACCGGCTGGCCTACCCACGGCACAGATACGCAGTATTTT. Its protein product is CASTGWPTHGTDTQYF.

The chain employs TRBV2 and TRBJ1-5; D uncertain. The CDR3 runs 14 residues. V was cut by 4 bases and J by 0 bases, with 7 bases left in between. In germline, CDR1 is SNHLY, CDR2 FYNNEI. The CDR3 region has the DNA TGTGCCAGCAGTGTTGGAAATAGCAATCAGCCCCAGCATTTT. Its protein product is CASSVGNSNQPQHF.

CDR3 nucleotides: TGTGCCAGCAGCTTAGCGTGGACAGGGGGGCACGAGCAGTACTTC. This codes for CASSLAWTGGHEQYF. The V and J genes are TRBV7-8 and TRBJ2-7; 10 bases map to TRBD1. Trimming at V came to 0 bases and at J to 5 bases, leaving 4 bases not matched to a gene. In germline, CDR1 is SGHVS, CDR2 FQNEAQ. The CDR3 runs 15 residues.

The V gene is TRBV30, the J gene TRBJ2-7, with 7 bases that match TRBD1. With 6 bases clipped from V and 3 bases from J, the junction kept 2 bases outside the gene matches. Germline CDR1 is GTSNPN and CDR2 is SVGIG (reference sequence). The CDR3 contains 11 residues. The CDR3 DNA sequence: TGTGCCTGCCGGGACAGCTACGAGCAGTACTTC. It encodes CACRDSYEQYF.

This sequence joins TRBV5-1 and TRBJ2-4; the D is unclear. The V end lost 4 bases, the J end lost 3 bases, and 5 bases lay between the germline ends. The CDR3 has 12 residues. The germline CDR1 and CDR2 sequences are SGHRS and YFSETQ. The CDR3, as DNA: TGCGCCAGCAGCCCCGGCAAAAACATTCAGTACTTC. It translates to CASSPGKNIQYF. Full variable domain (outside the CDR3, taken from reference TRBV5-1 and TRBJ2-4): KAGVTQTPRYLIKTRGQQVTLSCSPISGHRSVSWYQQTPGQGLQFLFEYFSETQRNKGNFPGRFSGRQFSNSRSEMNVSTLELGDSALYLCASSPGKNIQYFGAGTRLSVL.

The chain joins TRBV7-2 to TRBJ2-3, with unresolved D. V gave up 4 bases and J gave up 2 bases, with 7 bases separating them. The V gene's germline CDR1 is SGHTA and CDR2 FQGNSA. The CDR3 sequence is 13 residues long. The CDR3 loop is CASSSFLTDTQYF. DNA of the CDR3: TGTGCCAGCAGCTCCTTCCTCACAGATACGCAGTATTTT.

This clonotype has only a few counts. The rearrangement joins TRBV7-9 to TRBJ1-2; unclear D gene. Looked up from germline, CDR1 is SEHNR and CDR2 is FQNEAQ (reference sequence). There are 15 residues in the CDR3. V was trimmed by 4 bases and J by 0 bases, leaving 12 bases between them. CDR3 in amino acids: CASSSALLPNYGYTF. The DNA for the CDR3 is TGTGCCAGCAGCTCCGCACTACTTCCTAACTATGGCTACACCTTC.

J is TRBJ2-7 and V is TRBV20-1, with TRBD1 as a possible D gene (5 bases). From germline, CDR1 is DFQATT and CDR2 SNEGSKA (reference sequence). V was pared by 3 bases and J by 3 bases, with 6 bases between. The CDR3 runs 11 residues. The CDR3 protein is CSASRDYEQYF. In DNA form, the CDR3 reads TGCAGTGCTAGCAGGGACTACGAGCAGTACTTC.

This clonotype was counted at least ten times. This chain uses TRBV7-2 with TRBJ2-5; 8 bases line up with TRBD1. The ends lost 2 bases at V and 5 bases at J; junction bases unmatched: 7. Germline-derived CDR1 and CDR2 are SGHTA and FQGNSA. CDR3 length: 15 amino acids. The CDR3 DNA reads as TGTGCCAGCAGCTTATTTTCAGGGGGCTCGGAGACCCAGTACTTC. This encodes CASSLFSGGSETQYF.

The rearrangement uses TRBV29-1 and TRBJ2-2; 10 nucleotides match TRBD2. The length of the CDR3 is 14 residues. Germline V CDR1 and CDR2: SQVTM, ANQGSEA. The ends lost 6 bases at V and 9 bases at J; junction bases unmatched: 10. CDR3 loop: CSVTTSGEHRELFF. CDR3 coding DNA: TGCAGCGTAACAACTAGCGGGGAGCACCGGGAGCTGTTTTTT.

In its sample, this clonotype was seen a few times. The chain employs TRBV20-1 and TRBJ1-5; TRBD1 matches 8 bases. CDR3 length equals 14 residues. With V trimmed by 3 bases and J by 6 bases, 7 bases remained unmatched. Per the germline V gene, CDR1 is DFQATT and CDR2 is SNEGSKA (reference sequence). The CDR3 DNA follows: TGCAGTGCTAGGGAGACAGGGGCGGGTCAGCCCCAGCATTTT. Translating gives CSARETGAGQPQHF.

This rearrangement joins TRBV11-2 to TRBJ2-1, with no clear D. In germline, CDR1 is SGHAT, CDR2 FQNNGV. The V gene lost 3 bases and the J gene lost 4 bases, with 19 bases spanning the gap. The CDR3 has 17 residues. In DNA, the CDR3 is TGTGCCAGCAGCTTTTCACCCACTACCAGCGTGTACAATGAGCAGTTCTTC. Its protein product is CASSFSPTTSVYNEQFF. The full variable domain, completed using reference TRBV11-2 and TRBJ2-1, is EAGVAQSPRYKIIEKRQSVAFWCNPISGHATLYWYQQILGQGPKLLIQFQNNGVVDDSQLPKDRFSAERLKGVDSTLKIQPAKLEDSAVYLCASSFSPTTSVYNEQFFGPGTRLTVL.

This clonotype was detected only a few times. J is TRBJ2-3 and V is TRBV5-6, with unresolved D. V lost 2 bases and J 2 bases, leaving 15 bases between the germline ends. Germline V gene sequence: CDR1 SGHDT, CDR2 YYEEEE. The CDR3 totals 16 residues. DNA for the CDR3: TGTGCCAGCAGCTTCAAGCAGACGATACTCACAGATACGCAGTATTTT. Translation gives CASSFKQTILTDTQYF.